The clone carrying this TCR beta chain occurred many times. Its antigen is currently unknown. This record belongs to a study of T-cell memory formation after mild COVID-19. For the study at large: Clustering of TCRs was largely donor specific.

Study results and limitations: Confirmation of SARS-CoV-2 specificity was lacking for second-wave clones peaking day 37. Among contracting clones, CD4+ were mainly CM/EM and CD8+ enriched in EMRA. Clones shrinking between day 15 and 85 showed a balanced CD4/CD8 split, and those that grew later tilted toward CD4+.

One entry per CDR3 protein, called by TCRdb with MiXCR from the 5' RACE reads. The data show about 400,000 distinct CDR3 sequences, 20% to 25% seen once. Sequenced sample: PBMCs or a T cell subset sorted from them (not recorded which). The clonotype was recovered from an adult woman who had mild COVID-19 (a few samples of this study predate the infection). Cell type and time point are not known.

CDR3 loop: CASSLWSGREQYF. The CDR3 region has the DNA TGTGCCAGCAGTTTATGGTCAGGGCGCGAGCAGTACTTC. The V call is TRBV28, the J call TRBJ2-7, with D tentatively TRBD1 (5 bases). V was pared by 0 bases and J by 6 bases, with 9 bases between. Germline lookup yields CDR1 MDHEN and CDR2 SYDVKM. The CDR3 has 13 residues.